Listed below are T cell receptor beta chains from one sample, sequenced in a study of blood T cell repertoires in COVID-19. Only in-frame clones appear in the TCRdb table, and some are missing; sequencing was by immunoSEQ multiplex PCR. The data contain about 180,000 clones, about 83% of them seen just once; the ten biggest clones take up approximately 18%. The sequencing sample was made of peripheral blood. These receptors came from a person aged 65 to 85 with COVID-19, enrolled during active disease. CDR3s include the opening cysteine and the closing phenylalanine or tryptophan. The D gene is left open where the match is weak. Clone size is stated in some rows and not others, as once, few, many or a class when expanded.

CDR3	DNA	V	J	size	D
CASSYRQGAGELFF	TGTGCCAGCAGTTACCGACAGGGAGCCGGGGAGCTGTTTTTT	TRBV6-5	TRBJ2-2	.	TRBD1
CASSSSLNQGTGSLYEQYF	TGTGCCAGCAGCTCCTCCCTAAACCAGGGGACAGGTTCCCTCTACGAGCAGTACTTC	TRBV11-2	TRBJ2-7	.	TRBD1
CASSPMRLSNQPQHF	TGTGCCAGCAGCCCAATGCGGCTTAGCAATCAGCCCCAGCATTTT	TRBV5-8	TRBJ1-5	.	.
CASSPRQGPNSPLHF	TGTGCCAGCAGCCCGCGACAGGGTCCTAATTCACCCCTCCACTTT	TRBV7-8	TRBJ1-6	.	TRBD1
CAIRTSGRKETQYF	TGTGCCATTCGGACTAGCGGGAGGAAAGAGACCCAGTACTTC	TRBV28	TRBJ2-5	.	TRBD2
CASSPQRGTGELFF	TGTGCCAGCAGCCCCCAGCGGGGCACCGGGGAGCTGTTTTTT	TRBV11-2	TRBJ2-2	.	TRBD2
CASSPGGRTKAEKLFF	TGTGCCAGTAGTCCCGGGGGGAGGACAAAGGCTGAAAAACTGTTTTTT	TRBV19	TRBJ1-4	.	.
CASSLRQLREQFF	TGTGCCAGCAGCTTACGACAGTTGCGGGAGCAGTTCTTC	TRBV7-2	TRBJ2-1	.	.
CASSQDGTGVRGYTF	TGTGCCAGCAGCCAAGATGGGACAGGGGTACGCGGCTACACCTTC	TRBV3-1/TRBV3-2	TRBJ1-2	.	TRBD1
CASRRTSGDYNEQFF	TGTGCCAGCAGGCGAACTAGCGGTGATTACAATGAGCAGTTCTTC	TRBV7-2	TRBJ2-1	.	TRBD2
CATSDRDGSYEQYF	TGTGCCACCAGTGATCGTGACGGGTCCTACGAGCAGTACTTC	TRBV24-1	TRBJ2-7	few	.
CASSLGQGVNQPQHF	TGTGCCAGCAGCTTGGGACAGGGAGTCAATCAGCCCCAGCATTTT	TRBV7-2	TRBJ1-5	.	TRBD1
CASSQIPGAGGANVLTF	TGCGCCAGCAGCCAAATACCAGGGGCAGGGGGGGCCAACGTCCTGACTTTC	TRBV4-3	TRBJ2-6	.	.
CSAASNYEGGPDEQFF	TGCAGCGCAGCTTCGAATTATGAGGGGGGGCCGGATGAGCAGTTCTTC	TRBV29-1	TRBJ2-1	.	.
CASSPHEGLAWFF	TGTGCCAGCAGCCCCCACGAGGGACTAGCATGGTTCTTC	TRBV5-4	TRBJ2-1	few	TRBD2
CASSRDRGTQETQYF	TGTGCCAGCAGTAGAGACAGGGGGACCCAAGAGACCCAGTACTTC	TRBV25-1	TRBJ2-5	.	TRBD1
CASSQGRGPDYGYTF	TGTGCCAGCAGCCAAGGTCGGGGTCCGGACTATGGCTACACCTTC	TRBV3-1/TRBV3-2	TRBJ1-2	.	.
CASSLRLTRSSYEQYF	TGTGCCAGCAGTTTAAGGTTAACTAGGAGCTCCTACGAGCAGTACTTC	TRBV27	TRBJ2-7	.	.
CASSSGTGQYEKLFF	TGTGCCAGTAGTAGTGGGACAGGGCAGTATGAAAAACTGTTTTTT	TRBV19	TRBJ1-4	.	TRBD1
CASSVSLPGIDGAFF	TGTGCCAGCAGTGTAAGTTTGCCGGGAATCGATGGAGCTTTCTTT	TRBV2	TRBJ1-1	.	.
CASSRSTGEGIFSYEQYF	TGTGCCAGCAGCCGATCGACAGGGGAGGGTATATTTAGCTACGAGCAGTACTTC	TRBV7-9	TRBJ2-7	.	.
CASSPKTGGGEQFF	TGTGCCAGCTCACCTAAGACAGGGGGCGGTGAGCAGTTCTTC	TRBV18	TRBJ2-1	.	TRBD1
CASSAGLDYNEQFF	TGCGCCAGCAGTGCCGGACTAGACTACAATGAGCAGTTCTTC	TRBV5-1	TRBJ2-1	.	TRBD2
CASTNPGNGNQPQHF	TGTGCCAGTACCAACCCAGGGAATGGCAATCAGCCCCAGCATTTT	TRBV19	TRBJ1-5	.	.
CSVTTGDRNTIYF	TGCAGCGTGACTACAGGGGATAGAAACACCATATATTTT	TRBV29-1	TRBJ1-3	.	TRBD1
CASSDSSGRGADTQYF	TGTGCCAGCAGTGACTCGAGCGGGAGAGGGGCTGATACGCAGTATTTT	TRBV6-4	TRBJ2-3	.	TRBD2